Listed below are T cell receptor beta chains from one sample, sequenced in a study of response to subunit inactivated influenza vaccine. MiXCR was run by TCRdb on the RT-PCR reads, yielding one entry per CDR3 protein. The sample contains 490,000 or so distinct CDR3 sequences, roughly 8.2% of which appear only once. The sequenced sample was PBMCs from blood, obtained around 25 months after vaccination. These receptors were collected from a man between 50 and 70 years old who received an inactivated influenza vaccine. Each CDR3 is given with its conserved first and last residue. A D gene is named only where the DNA matches it firmly. Not every row has a clone size; where given, it reads once, few, many or a size class.

CDR3nt: TGCAGCGTGGACAGGGCTAGAAATGAGCAGTTCTTC; CDR3aa: CSVDRARNEQFF; abundance: NA; j_gene: TRBJ2-1; v_gene: TRBV29-1; d_gene: TRBD1
CDR3nt: TGCGCCAGCAGCCAAGAACGAGCCGGTTACAATCAGCCCCAGCATTTT; CDR3aa: CASSQERAGYNQPQHF; abundance: NA; j_gene: TRBJ1-5; v_gene: TRBV4-1; d_gene: NA
CDR3nt: TGCGCCAGCAGCCAAGACTGGACTGAAGCTTTCTTT; CDR3aa: CASSQDWTEAFF; abundance: NA; j_gene: TRBJ1-1; v_gene: TRBV4-3; d_gene: NA
CDR3nt: TGCAGCGTTAAGACAGGGGGCTCCGGGGAGCTGTTTTTT; CDR3aa: CSVKTGGSGELFF; abundance: NA; j_gene: TRBJ2-2; v_gene: TRBV29-1; d_gene: TRBD1
CDR3nt: TGTGCCAGCAGCGCAGGGACTAGCGGGATACAAGAGACCCAGTACTTC; CDR3aa: CASSAGTSGIQETQYF; abundance: few; j_gene: TRBJ2-5; v_gene: TRBV9; d_gene: TRBD2
CDR3nt: TGTGCCAGCAGTCGCGACATAGGGGGTTGGCATTTT; CDR3aa: CASSRDIGGWHF; abundance: few; j_gene: TRBJ1-5; v_gene: TRBV12-3/TRBV12-4; d_gene: NA
CDR3nt: TGCAGTGCTAGAAGAGATTGGGGGACTAGCGGGAGGCCGAGCTCCTACGAGCAGTACTTC; CDR3aa: CSARRDWGTSGRPSSYEQYF; abundance: many; j_gene: TRBJ2-7; v_gene: TRBV20-1; d_gene: TRBD2
CDR3nt: TGTGCCAGCAGCCAAGATATAAAGCCGGGGGGGGGCCCCCACAATGAGCAGTTCTTC; CDR3aa: CASSQDIKPGGGPHNEQFF; abundance: many; j_gene: TRBJ2-1; v_gene: TRBV3-1; d_gene: TRBD2
CDR3nt: TGTGCCTGGAGTGTATTTAGCACGGGGGGAGATACGCAGTATTTT; CDR3aa: CAWSVFSTGGDTQYF; abundance: NA; j_gene: TRBJ2-3; v_gene: TRBV30; d_gene: TRBD2
CDR3nt: TGCAGTGCTAGTCCTGCAGGGAGGAACACCGGGGAGCTGTTTTTT; CDR3aa: CSASPAGRNTGELFF; abundance: few; j_gene: TRBJ2-2; v_gene: TRBV20-1; d_gene: NA
CDR3nt: TGTGCCAGCAGCCAAGAATCTTCAGGGTACCACGAGCAGTACTTC; CDR3aa: CASSQESSGYHEQYF; abundance: few; j_gene: TRBJ2-7; v_gene: TRBV3-1; d_gene: NA
CDR3nt: TGCGCCAGCAGCCAAGATGCCAGGGGTTACACCGGGGAGCTGTTTTTT; CDR3aa: CASSQDARGYTGELFF; abundance: few; j_gene: TRBJ2-2; v_gene: TRBV4-3; d_gene: NA
CDR3nt: TGTGCCAGCAGTGCCAGCAGGGGCCGACTGTACCAAGAGACCCAGTACTTC; CDR3aa: CASSASRGRLYQETQYF; abundance: few; j_gene: TRBJ2-5; v_gene: TRBV28; d_gene: NA
CDR3nt: TGTGCCAGCAGTTTCCTCCCGTCGAGCAGGGAAATTAGAAGCTCCTATAATTCACCCCTCCACTTT; CDR3aa: CASSFLPSSREIRSSYNSPLHF; abundance: many; j_gene: TRBJ1-6; v_gene: TRBV28; d_gene: NA
CDR3nt: TGTGCCAGCTCACCTAATCCGAGAGATACGCAGTATTTT; CDR3aa: CASSPNPRDTQYF; abundance: NA; j_gene: TRBJ2-3; v_gene: TRBV18; d_gene: NA
CDR3nt: TGTGCCATCAGCACGGGACAGGGGGACTCCTACGAGCAGTACTTC; CDR3aa: CAISTGQGDSYEQYF; abundance: many; j_gene: TRBJ2-7; v_gene: TRBV10-3; d_gene: TRBD1
CDR3nt: TGTGCCAGCAGTTTGGACCCGCAGGGGCGTCGCAATCAGCCCCAGCATTTT; CDR3aa: CASSLDPQGRRNQPQHF; abundance: many; j_gene: TRBJ1-5; v_gene: TRBV12-3/TRBV12-4; d_gene: NA
CDR3nt: TGTGCCAGCAGCTTAGGTTGGCAGGTTTACGAGCAGTACTTC; CDR3aa: CASSLGWQVYEQYF; abundance: NA; j_gene: TRBJ2-7; v_gene: TRBV7-2; d_gene: NA
CDR3nt: TGCAGCGTGCGGGAGGGGTTAAGCTCCTACGAGCAGTACTTC; CDR3aa: CSVREGLSSYEQYF; abundance: NA; j_gene: TRBJ2-7; v_gene: TRBV29-1; d_gene: TRBD2
CDR3nt: TGCAGTGCTAGAAGGGGATTAAGCTCCTACGAGCAGTACTTC; CDR3aa: CSARRGLSSYEQYF; abundance: many; j_gene: TRBJ2-7; v_gene: TRBV20-1; d_gene: NA
CDR3nt: TGCAGTGCTGACCCGTTGGAGCGGACCCTTTCCTACAATGAGCAGTTCTTC; CDR3aa: CSADPLERTLSYNEQFF; abundance: NA; j_gene: TRBJ2-1; v_gene: TRBV20-1; d_gene: NA
CDR3nt: TGCGCCAGCAGCCACCCCGGGACTACCACCGTTAGCGGCACGCAGTATTTT; CDR3aa: CASSHPGTTTVSGTQYF; abundance: few; j_gene: TRBJ2-3; v_gene: TRBV4-1; d_gene: TRBD2
CDR3nt: TGTGCCAGCAGCCTATGGACAGGGGGCGATGAAAAACTGTTTTTT; CDR3aa: CASSLWTGGDEKLFF; abundance: NA; j_gene: TRBJ1-4; v_gene: TRBV5-4; d_gene: TRBD1
CDR3nt: TGCAGTGCTAGAGACCCACGGACTAGCGGGGTTAACACCGGGGAGCTGTTTTTT; CDR3aa: CSARDPRTSGVNTGELFF; abundance: few; j_gene: TRBJ2-2; v_gene: TRBV20-1; d_gene: TRBD2
CDR3nt: TGTGCCAGCAGCCAGTCGGATGAAGCTTTCTTT; CDR3aa: CASSQSDEAFF; abundance: few; j_gene: TRBJ1-1; v_gene: TRBV3-1; d_gene: NA
CDR3nt: TGTGCTAGTGGTTTGGTAGGAACAGGGGGGGGCAATGAGCAGTTCTTC; CDR3aa: CASGLVGTGGGNEQFF; abundance: NA; j_gene: TRBJ2-1; v_gene: TRBV12-5; d_gene: NA
CDR3nt: TGTGCCAGCAGTTGGCTAGCGGTACCGTTGCCCTACAATGAGCAGTTCTTC; CDR3aa: CASSWLAVPLPYNEQFF; abundance: NA; j_gene: TRBJ2-1; v_gene: TRBV6-5; d_gene: TRBD2
CDR3nt: TGTGCCACCAGTGAGTATGTCCTGACAGGGGTTGATGAGCAGTTCTTC; CDR3aa: CATSEYVLTGVDEQFF; abundance: NA; j_gene: TRBJ2-1; v_gene: TRBV24-1; d_gene: TRBD1
CDR3nt: TGTGCCACCAGCAGAGAGGGTGCGGGCCGGACCACAGATACGCAGTATTTT; CDR3aa: CATSREGAGRTTDTQYF; abundance: few; j_gene: TRBJ2-3; v_gene: TRBV15; d_gene: NA
CDR3nt: TGTGCCAGCAGTTCACAGACTACAGGGTTTATGCAGTTCTTC; CDR3aa: CASSSQTTGFMQFF; abundance: many; j_gene: TRBJ2-1; v_gene: TRBV12-3/TRBV12-4; d_gene: NA
CDR3nt: TGTGCCAGCAGCTTGTCTAACTATGGCTACACCTTC; CDR3aa: CASSLSNYGYTF; abundance: many; j_gene: TRBJ1-2; v_gene: TRBV5-6; d_gene: NA
CDR3nt: TGTGCCAGCAGCTGGGGCTCTTCCACAGATACGCAGTATTTT; CDR3aa: CASSWGSSTDTQYF; abundance: NA; j_gene: TRBJ2-3; v_gene: TRBV28; d_gene: NA
CDR3nt: TGTGCCAGCAGTTTAGACGGCAGGGGGCAAGGAGCTTTCTTT; CDR3aa: CASSLDGRGQGAFF; abundance: few; j_gene: TRBJ1-1; v_gene: TRBV12-3/TRBV12-4; d_gene: TRBD1
CDR3nt: TGCAGTGCTAGAGGGTCCAGGGGGGTCACAGATACGCAGTATTTT; CDR3aa: CSARGSRGVTDTQYF; abundance: NA; j_gene: TRBJ2-3; v_gene: TRBV20-1; d_gene: NA
CDR3nt: TGCAGCGTCCGAGAGGGGGTCTTC; CDR3aa: CSVREGVF; abundance: few; j_gene: TRBJ2-1; v_gene: TRBV29-1; d_gene: NA
CDR3nt: TGTGCCAGCAGTTCAGGGAGAGCGAACACTGAAGCTTTCTTT; CDR3aa: CASSSGRANTEAFF; abundance: NA; j_gene: TRBJ1-1; v_gene: TRBV6-5; d_gene: NA
CDR3nt: TGCGCCAGCAGCCAAGATCGCGGGAAAGTAGATACGCAGTATTTT; CDR3aa: CASSQDRGKVDTQYF; abundance: NA; j_gene: TRBJ2-3; v_gene: TRBV4-1; d_gene: NA
CDR3nt: TGTGCCACCAGCAGGACAGGGGGAATAGATACGCAGTATTTT; CDR3aa: CATSRTGGIDTQYF; abundance: many; j_gene: TRBJ2-3; v_gene: TRBV15; d_gene: TRBD1
CDR3nt: TGTGCCAGCTCAGACGGACTAGCGGGGGGAGAGACCCAGTACTTC; CDR3aa: CASSDGLAGGETQYF; abundance: NA; j_gene: TRBJ2-5; v_gene: TRBV18; d_gene: TRBD2
CDR3nt: TGCGCCAGCAGCCAAGATGGCAGGGGGTTGAACACTGAAGCTTTCTTT; CDR3aa: CASSQDGRGLNTEAFF; abundance: NA; j_gene: TRBJ1-1; v_gene: TRBV4-1; d_gene: TRBD1
CDR3nt: TGTGCCAGCAGCTCAACCGGCGATAGCAATCAGCCCCAGCATTTT; CDR3aa: CASSSTGDSNQPQHF; abundance: many; j_gene: TRBJ1-5; v_gene: TRBV5-5; d_gene: NA
CDR3nt: TGCGCCAAGAGCAGGGGGGTTAAACACAATGAGCAGTTCTTC; CDR3aa: CAKSRGVKHNEQFF; abundance: NA; j_gene: TRBJ2-1; v_gene: TRBV5-1; d_gene: NA
CDR3nt: TGTGCCAGCAGCTCTACGACAGTCTATGGCTACACCTTC; CDR3aa: CASSSTTVYGYTF; abundance: NA; j_gene: TRBJ1-2; v_gene: TRBV5-6; d_gene: NA
CDR3nt: TGCGCCAGCGCCTCCTACAATGAGCAGTTCTTC; CDR3aa: CASASYNEQFF; abundance: few; j_gene: TRBJ2-1; v_gene: TRBV27; d_gene: NA
CDR3nt: TGTGCCAGCAGGGGGACAGGGGGGACCCAGTACTTC; CDR3aa: CASRGTGGTQYF; abundance: few; j_gene: TRBJ2-5; v_gene: TRBV7-2; d_gene: TRBD1
CDR3nt: TGCAGTGCTGGGGGTCGACAGAATCAGCCCCAGCATTTT; CDR3aa: CSAGGRQNQPQHF; abundance: many; j_gene: TRBJ1-5; v_gene: TRBV20-1; d_gene: NA
CDR3nt: TGTGCCTGGAGTGTACATGAGCGAGATACGCAGTATTTT; CDR3aa: CAWSVHERDTQYF; abundance: NA; j_gene: TRBJ2-3; v_gene: TRBV30; d_gene: NA
CDR3nt: TGTGCCAGCAGCCTGTGGGGACTAGCGGGGGGACTTAGCACAGATACGCAGTATTTT; CDR3aa: CASSLWGLAGGLSTDTQYF; abundance: many; j_gene: TRBJ2-3; v_gene: TRBV11-2; d_gene: TRBD2
CDR3nt: TGTGCCTGGACCAGCGACCCAGCCGGGACCCAGTACTTC; CDR3aa: CAWTSDPAGTQYF; abundance: few; j_gene: TRBJ2-5; v_gene: TRBV30; d_gene: NA
CDR3nt: TGTGCCAGTAGCAACAACGGACAGGGAAAGTACTTC; CDR3aa: CASSNNGQGKYF; abundance: few; j_gene: TRBJ2-7; v_gene: TRBV19; d_gene: TRBD1
CDR3nt: TGTGCCAGCAGTTACCAGGGACAGGGGGTCAATCAGCCCCAGCATTTT; CDR3aa: CASSYQGQGVNQPQHF; abundance: many; j_gene: TRBJ1-5; v_gene: TRBV6-5; d_gene: TRBD1
CDR3nt: TGTGCCAGCAGCGGCAGAGGGGACTCCTTGGCCTACAATGAGCAGTTCTTC; CDR3aa: CASSGRGDSLAYNEQFF; abundance: few; j_gene: TRBJ2-1; v_gene: TRBV9; d_gene: NA
CDR3nt: TGTGCCAGCAGGGGGACAGTAAGCACAGATACGCAGTATTTT; CDR3aa: CASRGTVSTDTQYF; abundance: NA; j_gene: TRBJ2-3; v_gene: TRBV6-1; d_gene: TRBD1
CDR3nt: TGCGCCAGCAGCCAAGAGGCTAGCGGGAGGTCAGATACGCAGTATTTT; CDR3aa: CASSQEASGRSDTQYF; abundance: few; j_gene: TRBJ2-3; v_gene: TRBV4-3; d_gene: TRBD2
CDR3nt: TGTGCCAGCAGTTTACCTCTAGGGACGGGTTACGAGCAGTACTTC; CDR3aa: CASSLPLGTGYEQYF; abundance: few; j_gene: TRBJ2-7; v_gene: TRBV28; d_gene: NA
CDR3nt: TGTGCCAGCAGCTGGACTCGGGGACAGGGCTCCTACGAGCAGTACTTC; CDR3aa: CASSWTRGQGSYEQYF; abundance: NA; j_gene: TRBJ2-7; v_gene: TRBV5-6; d_gene: TRBD1
CDR3nt: TGCGCCAGCAGCTTGAGCCCCACAGGGGTAGGCACTGAAGCTTTCTTT; CDR3aa: CASSLSPTGVGTEAFF; abundance: NA; j_gene: TRBJ1-1; v_gene: TRBV5-1; d_gene: TRBD1
CDR3nt: TGCGCCAGCAGCTTGGCCTCGGAGTTCTATGGCTACACCTTC; CDR3aa: CASSLASEFYGYTF; abundance: many; j_gene: TRBJ1-2; v_gene: TRBV5-1; d_gene: NA